These T cell receptor beta chains were read from a single sample in a study of blood T cell repertoires in COVID-19. Profiled with immunoSEQ multiplex PCR; TCRdb holds only in-frame clones, not every one. The top ten clones hold around 3.4% of a sample with under 250,000 clones, 82% of them seen once. The sequenced material came from peripheral blood. All receptors derive from a woman younger than 35 with acute or convalescent COVID-19. CDR3s include the opening cysteine and the closing phenylalanine or tryptophan. D genes are given only for firm matches. Clone size appears in some rows only: once, few, many, or a class for an expanded clone.

cdr3_length d_call j_call clone_size v_call cdr3_aa cdr3_nt
15 TRBD2 TRBJ2-1 - TRBV9 CASSVTAGGDNEQFF TGTGCCAGCAGCGTAACGGCGGGAGGGGACAATGAGCAGTTCTTC
16 - TRBJ2-1 - TRBV11-1 CASSLGPQGFYNEQFF TGTGCCAGCAGCTTAGGGCCGCAGGGGTTTTACAATGAGCAGTTCTTC
15 TRBD1 TRBJ1-2 - TRBV30 CALQRLRQGDYGYTF TGTGCCTTACAACGCCTCAGACAGGGGGACTATGGCTACACCTTC
14 TRBD1 TRBJ1-1 - TRBV9 CASSVTGGNTEAFF TGTGCCAGCAGCGTCACAGGGGGGAACACTGAAGCTTTCTTT
15 - TRBJ1-2 - TRBV27 CASRDTGIGNYGYTF TGTGCCAGCAGAGACACAGGGATTGGGAACTATGGCTACACCTTC
13 TRBD2 TRBJ2-5 once TRBV29-1 CSVGLAAKETQYF TGCAGCGTTGGACTAGCGGCAAAAGAGACCCAGTACTTC
13 - TRBJ2-1 few TRBV10-3 CAISVQGNNEQFF TGTGCCATCAGTGTGCAGGGCAACAATGAGCAGTTCTTC
14 - TRBJ2-7 - TRBV7-2 CASSLGGIVYEQYF TGTGCCAGCAGCTTAGGAGGCATTGTCTACGAGCAGTACTTC
14 TRBD1 TRBJ1-5 once TRBV6-5 CASSKDRGNQPQHF TGTGCCAGCAGTAAGGACAGGGGGAACCAGCCCCAGCATTTT
22 TRBD2 TRBJ2-1 - TRBV5-1 CASSLAGGTSGSGAMAYNEQFF TGCGCCAGCAGCTTGGCCGGGGGGACTAGCGGGAGTGGGGCTATGGCCTACAATGAGCAGTTCTTC
15 - TRBJ2-7 - TRBV5-1 CASSSGGGVSYEQYF TGCGCCAGCAGCTCCGGTGGAGGGGTCTCCTACGAGCAGTACTTC
11 TRBD1 TRBJ1-2 - TRBV20-1 CSVIGTDGYTF TGCAGTGTAATAGGGACAGATGGCTACACCTTC
15 - TRBJ2-7 - TRBV30 CACGRAQSAGDEQYF TGTGCCTGCGGTAGGGCCCAAAGCGCAGGGGACGAGCAGTACTTC
14 - TRBJ2-7 few TRBV6-5 CASSTSTGAYEQYF -
15 - TRBJ2-7 once TRBV6-5 CASSLTSAGYYEQYF TGTGCCAGCAGTTTAACGTCGGCGGGATACTACGAGCAGTACTTC
15 - TRBJ1-1 - TRBV5-1 CASSLVSGVETEAFF TGCGCCAGCAGCTTGGTTTCAGGGGTTGAGACTGAAGCTTTCTTT
14 - TRBJ1-2 once TRBV29-1 CSVLAQGKNYGYTF TGCAGCGTTCTGGCGCAGGGCAAGAACTATGGCTACACCTTC
12 - TRBJ2-7 - TRBV6-2/TRBV6-3 CASSPKGFQQYF TGTGCCAGCAGCCCCAAGGGGTTCCAGCAGTACTTC
14 TRBD1 TRBJ1-5 - TRBV27 CASSWGTANQPQHF TGTGCCAGCAGCTGGGGGACAGCCAATCAGCCCCAGCATTTT
16 TRBD1 TRBJ1-4 - TRBV28 CASSPGTGGRNEKLFF TGTGCCAGCAGCCCCGGGACAGGGGGCCGGAATGAAAAACTGTTTTTT
15 TRBD1 TRBJ1-5 - TRBV18 CASSADRVIFQPQHF TGTGCCAGCTCAGCGGACAGGGTTATCTTTCAGCCCCAGCATTTT
15 TRBD2 TRBJ2-7 - TRBV3-1/TRBV3-2 CASSLSAGGPYEQYF TGTGCCAGCAGCCTCTCAGCGGGAGGGCCCTACGAGCAGTACTTC
13 - TRBJ1-5 - TRBV7-2 CASSSQRSQPQHF TGTGCCAGCAGCTCCCAGAGGAGTCAGCCCCAGCATTTT
16 TRBD2 TRBJ2-7 - TRBV10-2 CASSAGLATGSYEQYF TGCGCCAGCAGTGCTGGACTAGCGACGGGCTCCTACGAGCAGTACTTC
15 - TRBJ2-3 - TRBV6-2/TRBV6-3 CASSYFTAPGGLQYF TGTGCCAGCAGTTACTTCACAGCACCAGGAGGCCTTCAGTATTTT
16 TRBD1 TRBJ2-2 - TRBV11-2 CASRPPGQGITGELFF TGTGCCAGCAGACCCCCGGGACAGGGGATCACCGGGGAGCTGTTTTTT
18 TRBD1 TRBJ2-7 - TRBV2 CASSEEWLGGQGLHEQYF TGTGCCAGCAGTGAAGAATGGCTAGGGGGACAGGGTTTACACGAGCAGTACTTC
16 TRBD1 TRBJ2-7 - TRBV4-3 CASSQAGVQGGYEQYF TGCGCCAGCAGCCAAGCGGGAGTACAGGGGGGTTACGAGCAGTACTTC
15 - TRBJ1-1 - TRBV4-1 CASSQEVRGRTEAFF TGCGCCAGCAGCCAAGAAGTAAGAGGGCGAACTGAAGCTTTCTTT
15 TRBD1 TRBJ2-7 - TRBV11-3 CASSSDSGTASEQYF TGTGCCAGCAGCTCGGACTCCGGGACAGCGAGCGAGCAGTACTTC
15 TRBD1 TRBJ2-7 once TRBV9 CASSPHRGLSYEQYF TGTGCCAGCAGCCCTCACAGGGGGCTATCGTACGAGCAGTACTTC
15 - TRBJ2-1 - TRBV21-1 CASSSPREVKHEQFF TGTGCCAGCAGCAGTCCCCGGGAGGTAAAACATGAGCAGTTCTTC
13 TRBD2 TRBJ2-2 - TRBV30 CAWGQAGGGELFF TGTGCCTGGGGGCAAGCGGGAGGCGGGGAGCTGTTTTTT
13 TRBD1 TRBJ2-1 - TRBV27 CASSRDSYNEQFF TGTGCCAGCAGTCGGGACAGCTACAATGAGCAGTTCTTC
15 TRBD2 TRBJ2-1 - TRBV11-2 CASSVTSGIYNEQFF TGTGCCAGCAGCGTGACTAGCGGGATCTACAATGAGCAGTTCTTC
14 - TRBJ1-5 - TRBV18 CASSPIMSNQPQHF TGTGCCAGCTCACCAATCATGAGCAATCAGCCCCAGCATTTT
12 - TRBJ2-1 - TRBV7-6 CASSSLQNEQFF TGTGCCAGCAGCTCCCTCCAGAATGAGCAGTTCTTC
15 - TRBJ2-3 - TRBV29-1 CSVEDRQGTKDTQYF TGCAGCGTTGAAGATCGCCAGGGCACCAAAGATACGCAGTATTTT